This T cell receptor (beta chain) derives from a study of T cell repertoires in cytomegalovirus infection. Turning to the study itself: Recently identified HLA-C-restricted CMV epitopes were among the peptides used.

As to this clonotype: What it recognizes is unknown.

Study results and caveats: There were carriers of CMV plus the relevant HLA, and cumulative public TCR beta family frequency identified them.

One entry per CDR3 protein, called by TCRdb with MiXCR from the reads. This sample has about 900,000 distinct CDR3 sequences; roughly 30% occur once, and the top ten carry under 15%. V dropped 3 bases and J dropped 2 bases, with 11 bases sitting between them. The germline gives CDR1 SQVTM, CDR2 ANQGSEA. The length of the CDR3 is 13 residues. This clonotype was sampled from a human donor in good health (CMV status not recorded). Some clones in this sample may be carry-over from other donors' samples. J is TRBJ2-7 and V is TRBV29-1, with TRBD1 as a possible D gene (5 bases). The material was cultured CD8+ T cells from PBMCs, obtained from culture after CMV antigen stimulation. As DNA, the CDR3 is TGCAGCGTTGAGGAAGCCAGGGCCTACGAGCAGTACTTC. It is translated as CSVEEARAYEQYF.